The clone carrying this TCR beta chain has just a few counts. These data originate in a study of early T cells in non-severe SARS-CoV-2 infection. Study details: Sequenced bulk RNA came from whole blood that was unsorted, and chains were unpaired.

TCRdb called the 5' RACE reads again in MiXCR, with one record for every CDR3 protein. This table holds under 85,000 distinct CDR3 sequences, 8.5% to 10% found once. Germline lookup yields CDR1 KGHSH and CDR2 LQKENI. Deletions cut 6 bases from V and 10 bases from J, with 13 bases between. The CDR3 length is 12 residues. Sequenced sample: whole blood. The TCR originated in an adult who was a healthcare worker with PCR-confirmed SARS-CoV-2 infection or an uninfected control (not recorded which). V is TRBV18 and J is TRBJ2-1; D is unclear. The CDR3 loop is CASSRVDGEQFF. DNA for the CDR3: TGTGCCAGCTCCCGAGTCGACGGGGAGCAGTTCTTC.